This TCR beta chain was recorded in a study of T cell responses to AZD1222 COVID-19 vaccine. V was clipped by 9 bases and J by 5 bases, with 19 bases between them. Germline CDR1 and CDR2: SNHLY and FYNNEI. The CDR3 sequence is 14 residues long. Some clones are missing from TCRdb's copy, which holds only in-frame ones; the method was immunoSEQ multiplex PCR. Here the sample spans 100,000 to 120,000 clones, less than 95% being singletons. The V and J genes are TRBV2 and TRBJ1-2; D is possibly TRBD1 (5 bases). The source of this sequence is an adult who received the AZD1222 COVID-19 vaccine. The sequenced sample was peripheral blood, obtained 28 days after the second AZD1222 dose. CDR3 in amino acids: CASSQSSRAYGYTF. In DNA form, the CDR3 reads TGTGCCAGTTCCCAGTCCAGCAGGGCGTATGGCTACACCTTC.